This T cell receptor (beta chain) was sequenced for a study of shared T cell receptors in the human thymus. Germline CDR1 SEHNR, CDR2 FQNEAQ (reference sequence). J lost 4 bases, V lost 5 bases, and 11 bases had no gene match. The CDR3 contains 17 residues. The assay was immunoSEQ multiplex PCR, and TCRdb's table has in-frame clones only and misses some. The table records 550,000 to 800,000 clones, roughly 85% of them present only once. This clone occurred once. The same specimen was also included in a second study, on human thymus T cells. That source adds: Corrective heart surgery yielded resections, and these provided the thymus tissue. Thymic as well as blood repertoires seemed to favor certain V and J genes unevenly.

This TCR derives from a girl less than two years old with a congenital heart defect. Sequencing was performed on thymocytes. This chain connects TRBV7-9 to TRBJ2-1; 10 bases match TRBD1. CDR3 sequence reads: CASSPDRGSLMYNEQFF. The DNA of the CDR3 is TGTGCCAGCAGCCCGGACAGGGGGTCCCTGATGTACAATGAGCAGTTCTTC.